Listed here are 30 T cell receptor beta chains from one sample, sequenced in a study of naive and memory T cell subsets (dated by TCRdb to the late 2010s). The library came from 5' RACE. Reads for this sample came from an Illumina MiSeq. The ligated cDNA was amplified in four rounds of PCR with nested alpha and beta constant region primers together with the SP2 primer. TCRdb took the public reads, trimmed them with fastp at Q25, ran MiXCR for clone calling and kept in-frame beta chains. Here each entry gathers all rows of one CDR3 protein and keeps the most common genes and DNA. Counted in this sample were tens of thousands of distinct CDR3 sequences; approximately 7.2% of them appeared once. Around 9.6% of the sample is held by the ten biggest clonotypes. The study reported a robust and sensitive protocol to amplify, sequence and analyze TCRs, based on 3' ligation of a UMI-containing oligonucleotide to TCR cDNA.

All receptors derive from a male donor in good health.

The table lists this clonotype with a few counts. The gene calls are TRBV29-1 and TRBJ2-3; 13 bases line up with TRBD2. The V gene end was trimmed by 6 bases and the J gene end by 0 bases; junction bases not matched to a gene: 9. The germline CDR1 and CDR2 sequences are SQVTM and ANQGSEA. CDR3 size: 17 residues. The CDR3 region is CSVAGLAGALSTDTQYF. DNA for the CDR3: TGCAGCGTCGCTGGACTAGCGGGGGCCCTGAGCACAGATACGCAGTATTTT.

This clonotype was counted ten times or more. The chain employs TRBV19 and TRBJ1-1; D is uncertain. Germline assignment: CDR1 LNHDA and CDR2 SQIVND (reference sequence). V was cut by 1 base and J by 0 bases, with 9 bases left in between. The CDR3 covers 15 residues. CDR3 loop: CASSIAGTMNTEAFF. CDR3 coding DNA: TGTGCCAGTAGTATAGCGGGCACTATGAACACTGAAGCTTTCTTT.

The chain's CDR3 is CAISDSLVGAKNIQYF. The DNA for the CDR3 is TGTGCCATCAGTGATTCCCTGGTGGGAGCCAAAAACATTCAGTACTTC. The chain uses TRBV10-3 and TRBJ2-4; no clear D gene. The V gene's germline CDR1 is ENHRY and CDR2 SYGVKD. This CDR3 is 16 amino acids long. The V end was cut by 3 bases, the J end by 0 bases, with 12 bases between.

The chain couples TRBV5-6 to TRBJ2-1, with a possible D match to TRBD2 (5 bases). V gave up 1 base and J gave up 8 bases, with 13 bases separating them. Germline CDR1 and CDR2: SGHDT and YYEEEE. CDR3 length: 14 amino acids. Here the CDR3 DNA reads TGTGCCAGCAGCTTGCGGCTAGCATTTGATGAGCAGTTCTTC. Translated, it gives CASSLRLAFDEQFF.

In this sample, this clonotype turned up once. Just one base apart from a much larger clone, this may be a read error. The rearrangement links TRBV4-1 to TRBJ1-1; a weak D match, TRBD1 (5 bases). Germline CDR1 and CDR2: MGHRA and YSYEKL. The CDR3 spans 13 residues. The CDR3 nucleotides are TGCGCCAGCAGTTGGGGACCAGAGAATGAAACTTTCTTT. It yields the protein CASSWGPENETFF.

This clonotype was seen ten or more times. This chain joins TRBV7-9 and TRBJ2-3; 11 bases fit TRBD2. Trimming took 5 bases from V and 6 from J; bases not matched to a gene: 10. CDR1 is SEHNR, CDR2 FQNEAQ, per germline (reference sequence). The CDR3 length is 16 residues. The DNA for the CDR3 is TGTGCCAGCAGCCAGAATAGCGGGAGGGCCGCGGATACGCAGTATTTT. This translates into CASSQNSGRAADTQYF.

In the case of this clonotype: This clone may be a read error of a much larger clone one base away. CDR3 in amino acids: CAGSHGRLGHEQFF. CDR3 coding DNA: TGTGCCGGCAGTCACGGGCGACTTGGGCATGAGCAGTTCTTC. The chain carries TRBV6-2 or TRBV6-3 and TRBJ2-1; D uncertain. CDR3 size: 14 residues. CDR1 and CDR2 from the germline V gene are MNHEY and SVGEGT.

This clonotype showed up many times. The chain is built from TRBV12-3 or TRBV12-4 and TRBJ2-5; D gene ambiguous. V was trimmed by 5 bases and J by 5 bases, leaving 6 bases between them. This CDR3 is built from 11 residues. The DNA for the CDR3 is TGTGCCAGCAGTCTTAGGGAGACCCAGTACTTC. Its translation is CASSLRETQYF.

Ten or more counts support this clonotype. The V call is TRBV12-3 or TRBV12-4, the J call TRBJ2-2; D is possibly TRBD1 or TRBD2 (5 bases each). CDR3 length equals 14 residues. Trimming stripped 7 bases from V and 8 bases from J, with 17 bases between. CDR3 DNA: TGTGCCAGCATGCTAACGGGACCAGGGGGGGAGCTGTTTTTT. It encodes CASMLTGPGGELFF.

This clonotype was seen many times. CDR3 in amino acids: CASSLAPMGGANVLTF. The CDR3 bases are TGCGCCAGCAGCTTGGCCCCCATGGGTGGGGCCAACGTCCTGACTTTC. This chain connects TRBV5-1 to TRBJ2-6; D unresolved. Trimming cost V 0 bases and J 3 bases, with 10 bases left between them. Germline V gene sequence: CDR1 SGHRS, CDR2 YFSETQ. The CDR3 loop spans 16 amino acids.

The table lists this clonotype with many counts. The chain recombines TRBV6-5 with TRBJ1-4; D is undetermined. The CDR3 covers 16 residues. Germline V gene lookup returns CDR1 MNHEY and CDR2 SVGAGI. Between the trimmed V and J ends, which lost 5 bases and 5 bases, there was a span of 18 bases. Here the CDR3 reads CASSRLRGAINEKLFF. CDR3 DNA sequence: TGTGCCAGCAGTCGCCTCCGGGGAGCCATCAATGAAAAACTGTTTTTT.

This clonotype has ten or more counts. The chain carries TRBV12-3 or TRBV12-4 and TRBJ2-2; 7 positions agree with TRBD1. This CDR3 spans 16 amino acids. The junction had 8 bases not matched to a gene; V was cut back by 4 bases and J by 3 bases. CDR3 protein: CASSSLAGTDTGELFF. The CDR3 DNA reads as TGTGCCAGCAGTTCCCTAGCCGGGACAGACACCGGGGAGCTGTTTTTT.

This clonotype was observed a few times. The V and J genes are TRBV12-3 or TRBV12-4 and TRBJ2-5, with no clear D. This CDR3 contains 15 residues. The V and J ends lost 6 bases and 2 bases respectively, with 16 bases between them. The DNA for the CDR3 is TGTGCCAGCAGCCCCATAGGTGGCAGTCAAGAGACCCAGTACTTC. Encoded protein: CASSPIGGSQETQYF.

This clonotype appeared many times. The gene calls are TRBV5-1 and TRBJ2-6; TRBD1 might be the D (6 bases). The CDR3 has 15 residues. V was pared by 1 base and J by 2 bases, with 7 bases between. From germline, CDR1 is SGHRS and CDR2 YFSETQ. As DNA, the CDR3 is TGCGCCAGCAGCTTGACAGGGCCTGGGGCCAACGTCCTGACTTTC. The encoded protein is CASSLTGPGANVLTF. Combining the CDR3 with reference TRBV5-1 and TRBJ2-6 gives the whole variable domain KAGVTQTPRYLIKTRGQQVTLSCSPISGHRSVSWYQQTPGQGLQFLFEYFSETQRNKGNFPGRFSGRQFSNSRSEMNVSTLELGDSALYLCASSLTGPGANVLTFGAGSRLTVL.

This clonotype showed up just a few times. V is TRBV12-3 or TRBV12-4 and J is TRBJ1-6; D gene unclear. With 1 base removed from V and 10 bases from J, the gap between germline ends came to 8 bases. This CDR3 is 13 amino acids long. CDR3 sequence: CASSLDRLSPLHF. In DNA, the CDR3 is TGTGCCAGCAGTTTAGATAGACTATCACCCCTCCACTTT.

The rearrangement links TRBV3-1 to TRBJ2-3, with D perhaps TRBD2 (6 bases). The CDR3 runs to 19 residues. V was clipped by 4 bases and J by 0 bases, with 23 bases between them. CDR1 and CDR2 from the germline V gene are LGHDT and YNNKEL (reference sequence). The CDR3: CASSPSEDYPLGSTDTQYF. In nucleotides, the CDR3 is TGTGCCAGCAGCCCTTCGGAGGACTACCCCTTAGGCAGCACAGATACGCAGTATTTT.

This clonotype has at least ten counts. V usage is TRBV29-1 and J usage is TRBJ1-1; D gene unclear. This CDR3 has 14 residues. Looked up from germline, CDR1 is SQVTM and CDR2 is ANQGSEA. Trimming removed 6 bases at V and 1 base at J, with 15 bases between. For the CDR3, the DNA is TGCAGCGTCGCCGGAAGGTGGGGGAACACTGAAGCTTTCTTT. This encodes CSVAGRWGNTEAFF.

In its sample, this clonotype was seen a few times. This chain links TRBV7-9 with TRBJ2-5; weak D call: TRBD2 (6 bases). Germline lookup yields CDR1 SEHNR and CDR2 FQNEAQ (reference sequence). V was shortened by 3 bases and J by 3 bases, with 11 bases between the two germline ends. The CDR3 sequence is 14 residues long. The CDR3 loop is CASSFPRREETQYF. CDR3 nucleotides: TGTGCCAGCAGCTTCCCGCGGAGGGAAGAGACCCAGTACTTC.

This clonotype was recorded at least ten times. The chain carries TRBV7-6 and TRBJ1-3, with a possible D match to TRBD1 (5 bases). The CDR3 has 17 residues. V shed 3 bases and J shed 0 bases, with 15 bases lying between them. Germline CDR1 SGHVS, CDR2 FNYEAQ. The CDR3 loop is CASSFRAGLNSGNTIYF. CDR3 nucleotide sequence: TGTGCCAGCAGCTTCCGGGCGGGACTCAACTCTGGAAACACCATATATTTT.

This clonotype was recorded a few times. The rearrangement uses TRBV11-2 and TRBJ2-1; 7 nucleotides align to TRBD2. The junction had 17 bases not matched to a gene; V was cut back by 6 bases and J by 0 bases. Germline V gives CDR1 SGHAT, CDR2 FQNNGV. The CDR3 length is 19 residues. Here the CDR3 DNA reads TGTGCCAGCAGACCCCCCGGGGGTGGGCGGGGGAGCTCCTACAATGAGCAGTTCTTC. Translation gives CASRPPGGGRGSSYNEQFF.

This chain joins TRBV11-2 and TRBJ2-3; 7 nucleotides align to TRBD2. The V and J ends lost 0 bases and 0 bases, in that order; junction bases with no gene match: 3. This CDR3 is 16 amino acids long. Germline V gene sequence: CDR1 SGHAT, CDR2 FQNNGV. In DNA form, the CDR3 reads TGTGCCAGCAGCTTAGAAAGTAGCGGGAGCACAGATACGCAGTATTTT. Encoded protein: CASSLESSGSTDTQYF.

This clonotype has ten or more counts. The chain recombines TRBV28 with TRBJ1-6; TRBD1 is a possible D gene (5 bases). The CDR3 is made up of 15 amino acids. The V gene lost 3 bases and the J gene lost 10 bases, with 16 bases spanning the gap. Germline values: CDR1 MDHEN, CDR2 SYDVKM. The CDR3 reads CASSFLAREDSPLHF. The DNA of the CDR3 is TGTGCCAGCAGTTTCCTGGCCAGGGAGGACTCACCCCTCCACTTT.

This clonotype was picked up one time. A read error is possible here, since a much larger clone lies one base away. The rearrangement uses TRBV4-1 and TRBJ2-7, with 8 bases aligning to TRBD1. V lost 3 bases and J lost 5; bases outside the gene matches: 3. This CDR3 comprises 13 residues. The germline V gene encodes CDR1 MGHRA and CDR2 YSYEKL. The chain's CDR3 is CASSQDRAHEQYF. CDR3 nucleotides: TGCGCCAGCAGCCAGGACAGGGCCCACGAGCAGTACTTC.

This clonotype has ten or more counts. The V and J genes are TRBV29-1 and TRBJ2-7; D unclear. V was shortened by 6 bases and J by 2 bases, with 5 bases between the two germline ends. CDR1 is SQVTM, CDR2 ANQGSEA, per germline. The CDR3 contains 10 residues. CDR3 region: CSVETYEQYF. CDR3 DNA sequence: TGCAGCGTCGAAACCTACGAGCAGTACTTC.

This clonotype came up a few times. The chain is built from TRBV20-1 and TRBJ1-2; D gene ambiguous. This CDR3 contains 17 residues. Germline V gene data show CDR1 as DFQATT and CDR2 as SNEGSKA (reference sequence). V was cut by 0 bases and J by 4 bases, with 21 bases left in between. CDR3 DNA: TGCAGTGCTAGAGATGAAGGCGGTATGACTACTTCCTATGGCTACACCTTC. Translation: CSARDEGGMTTSYGYTF.

At least ten counts were recorded for this clonotype. This chain uses TRBV29-1 with TRBJ1-2, with a weak D call TRBD1 (5 bases). Trimming stripped 8 bases from V and 0 bases from J, with 19 bases between. This CDR3 spans 15 amino acids. CDR1 is SQVTM, CDR2 ANQGSEA, per germline. The CDR3 protein is CSIWALTAPNYGYTF. CDR3 in DNA: TGCAGCATCTGGGCATTGACAGCTCCTAACTATGGCTACACCTTC. The complete variable domain, with remaining parts taken from reference TRBV29-1 and TRBJ1-2, reads SAVISQKPSRDICQRGTSLTIQCQVDSQVTMMFWYRQQPGQSLTLIATANQGSEATYESGFVIDKFPISRPNLTFSTLTVSNMSPEDSSIYLCSIWALTAPNYGYTFGSGTRLTVV.

This chain links TRBV19 with TRBJ2-4; possible D gene TRBD2, 6 bases. This CDR3 is built from 14 residues. Germline CDR1 and CDR2: LNHDA and SQIVND (reference sequence). V lost 5 bases to trimming and J lost 8 bases, with 16 bases between them. The CDR3 DNA reads TGTGCCAGTAGTCCCAAATGGGACTCGGACATTCAGTACTTC. The encoded protein is CASSPKWDSDIQYF.

This clonotype occurred many times. This chain connects TRBV2 to TRBJ2-3; D is uncertain. Germline lookup yields CDR1 SNHLY and CDR2 FYNNEI. The CDR3 runs to 14 residues. V was cut by 6 bases and J by 6 bases, with 16 bases left in between. The CDR3 region has the DNA TGTGCCAGCAGGATTCCCCCTGGTGACGATACGCAGTATTTT. It translates to CASRIPPGDDTQYF.

V gene TRBV2 combines with J gene TRBJ2-5; 7 bases align to TRBD2. CDR3 length: 13 amino acids. V dropped 8 bases and J dropped 2; count of bases not matched to a gene: 5. CDR1 and CDR2 (germline): SNHLY, FYNNEI. The CDR3 is CASRRLAQETQYF. The CDR3 DNA reads TGTGCCAGCCGTAGACTAGCTCAAGAGACCCAGTACTTC.

In this sample, this clonotype turned up a few times. The chain couples TRBV20-1 to TRBJ2-5; maybe TRBD2 (5 bases). The CDR3 is 14 residues long. Germline loops: CDR1 DFQATT, CDR2 SNEGSKA (reference sequence). The ends were cut back, 3 bases at V and 1 base at J, with 12 bases in the middle. The DNA for the CDR3 is TGCAGTGCTAGGTCTGGACTCTCCCAAGAGACCCAGTACTTC. Translated: CSARSGLSQETQYF.